A single sample gave rise to the 22 T cell receptor beta chains below, sequenced in a study of blood T cell repertoires in COVID-19 (dated by TCRdb to about 2020). The library was generated by the immunoSEQ multiplex PCR assay. Not all clones reach the TCRdb copy of this immuneACCESS table, which keeps in-frame sequences only. Checked studies attribute under half of the gap to unresolved V genes and leave the rest unexplained. Within this sample are over 200,000 clones, with less than 90% of them counted one time only. The top ten hold about 3.1% of the sample. The sequenced material came from PBMCs or T cells enriched from blood (not recorded which). The receptors were gathered from a woman aged 45-65 years in a cohort exposed to, infected with or recovered from COVID-19 (not recorded which).

The gene calls are TRBV9 and TRBJ2-5; D is possibly TRBD1 (7 bases). The CDR3 consists of 16 residues. Germline V lookup: CDR1 SGDLS, CDR2 YYNGEE. The V end was cut by 5 bases, the J end by 7 bases, with 24 bases between. CDR3 bases: TGTGCCAGCAGTGGTTTGGAGGGGGCAAACGCGGGGACCCAGTACTTC. Encoded protein: CASSGLEGANAGTQYF.

The genes are TRBV2 and TRBJ1-2, with D possibly matching TRBD1 (5 bases). V lost 8 bases and J lost 0, with 16 bases in between. From germline, CDR1 is SNHLY and CDR2 FYNNEI. CDR3 length: 15 amino acids. Here the CDR3 DNA reads TGTGCCAGCTGGGACTCCTCGTCGGCTAACTATGGCTACACCTTC. Translated: CASWDSSSANYGYTF. Full variable domain (rest looked up from reference TRBV2 and TRBJ1-2): EPEVTQTPSHQVTQMGQEVILRCVPISNHLYFYWYRQILGQKVEFLVSFYNNEISEKSEIFDDQFSVERPDGSNFTLKIRSTKLEDSAMYFCASWDSSSANYGYTFGSGTRLTVV.

J is TRBJ2-7 and V is TRBV19, with 7 bases matching TRBD1. V lost 6 bases and J lost 6; bases outside the gene matches: 8. The CDR3 has 13 residues. The germline V gene encodes CDR1 LNHDA and CDR2 SQIVND (reference sequence). The CDR3, as DNA: TGTGCCAGTAGCGACAGGGCACCAGGCGAGCAGTACTTC. Translating it yields CASSDRAPGEQYF.

In its sample, this clone was seen once. The chain links TRBV7-2 to TRBJ1-3, with 9 bases identical to TRBD1. V was pared by 5 bases and J by 4 bases, with 6 bases of the junction left unmatched. The CDR3 is 15 residues long. CDR1 is SGHTA and CDR2 is FQGNSA in the germline V gene. This CDR3 reads CASSPRTGVGNTIYF. The CDR3 nucleotides are TGTGCCAGCAGCCCCCGGACAGGGGTCGGAAACACCATATATTTT.

The chain has TRBV12-5 and TRBJ1-5; D remains unclear. V gave up 5 bases and J gave up 3 bases, with 11 bases separating them. The CDR3 contains 14 residues. Per the germline V gene, CDR1 is LGHNT and CDR2 is FRNRAP. In DNA, the CDR3 is TGTGCTAGTGGTCCCCACGGGGTCAATCAGCCCCAGCATTTT. It translates to CASGPHGVNQPQHF.

This clone occurred a few times. The gene calls are TRBV30 and TRBJ1-6, with 9 bases aligning to TRBD1. With 2 bases clipped from V and 7 bases from J, the junction kept 6 bases outside the gene matches. CDR3 length equals 15 residues. Per the germline V gene, CDR1 is GTSNPN and CDR2 is SVGIG (reference sequence). CDR3 sequence (DNA): TGTGCCTGGAGTCGCCGAGGGACAGGGAATTCACCCCTCCACTTT. This codes for CAWSRRGTGNSPLHF.

The chain recombines TRBV19 with TRBJ2-3; TRBD2 matches at 10 bases. Unmatched junction bases numbered 11, after V lost 5 bases and J lost 9 bases. Germline lookup yields CDR1 LNHDA and CDR2 SQIVND (reference sequence). This CDR3 comprises 15 residues. The CDR3 here is CASSPTSGAGPTQYF. The DNA of the CDR3 is TGTGCCAGTAGTCCAACTAGCGGGGCAGGACCAACGCAGTATTTT.

The chain couples TRBV7-2 to TRBJ2-3, with D possibly being TRBD1 (6 bases). V was cut by 5 bases and J by 3 bases, with 18 bases left in between. CDR1 and CDR2 from the germline V gene are SGHTA and FQGNSA. The CDR3 runs 16 residues. CDR3 coding DNA: TGTGCCAGCAGCCCGTCCCGGGACATGATTACAGATACGCAGTATTTT. It translates to CASSPSRDMITDTQYF. The whole variable domain, remainder taken from reference TRBV7-2 and TRBJ2-3, is GAGVSQSPSNKVTEKGKDVELRCDPISGHTALYWYRQSLGQGLEFLIYFQGNSAPDKSGLPSDRFSAERTGGSVSTLTIQRTQQEDSAVYLCASSPSRDMITDTQYFGPGTRLTVL.

The chain has TRBV12-1 and TRBJ2-1; TRBD1, the D gene given by the table, was not confirmed from the DNA. TRBV12-1 corresponds to a pseudogene. The CDR3 loop spans 10 amino acids. The CDR3 DNA follows: TGTACCGGTGGTCAGGGGAAGCAGTTCTTC. Translated, it gives CTGGQGKQFF.

The gene calls are TRBV6-4 and TRBJ2-2; D may be TRBD1 (5 bases). V shed 3 bases and J shed 3 bases, with 17 bases lying between them. The length of the CDR3 is 17 residues. In germline, CDR1 is MRHNA, CDR2 SNTAGT. The CDR3 spells CASSEPTPSTDTGELFF. CDR3 nucleotide sequence: TGTGCCAGCAGTGAACCAACCCCCTCGACAGACACCGGGGAGCTGTTTTTT.

The chain recombines TRBV2 with TRBJ2-3; 7 nucleotides line up with TRBD2. Germline values: CDR1 SNHLY, CDR2 FYNNEI. J gave up 1 base and V 4 bases, and 5 bases lay outside the gene matches. This CDR3 contains 15 residues. The CDR3 bases are TGTGCCAGCAGTGGGTACCGGGGGGGCACAGATACGCAGTATTTT. Residues: CASSGYRGGTDTQYF. Variable domain in full (rest from reference TRBV2 and TRBJ2-3): EPEVTQTPSHQVTQMGQEVILRCVPISNHLYFYWYRQILGQKVEFLVSFYNNEISEKSEIFDDQFSVERPDGSNFTLKIRSTKLEDSAMYFCASSGYRGGTDTQYFGPGTRLTVL.

This clone was observed once. The rearrangement links TRBV9 to TRBJ2-5, with D possibly TRBD1 on 7 matching bases. The CDR3 runs to 16 residues. V lost 0 bases, J lost 4 bases, and 16 bases lay in between. CDR1 is SGDLS and CDR2 is YYNGEE in the germline V gene. CDR3 loop: CASSVAAGGKVETQYF. The CDR3, as DNA: TGTGCCAGCAGCGTAGCTGCAGGGGGGAAGGTAGAGACCCAGTACTTC.

The chain has TRBV5-4 and TRBJ1-1, with TRBD1 as a possible D gene (6 bases). Trimming stripped 3 bases from V and 2 bases from J, with 11 bases between. The CDR3 has 14 amino acids. Germline assignment: CDR1 SGHNT and CDR2 YYREEE (reference sequence). The CDR3 DNA reads TGTGCCAGCAGCTCAAAACAGGGTAACACTGAAGCTTTCTTT. Translated: CASSSKQGNTEAFF.

The V gene is TRBV4-3, the J gene TRBJ2-7; D may be TRBD1 (5 bases). CDR1 is LGHNA, CDR2 YSLEER, per germline. Between the trimmed V and J ends, which lost 4 bases and 6 bases, there was a span of 13 bases. This CDR3 is built from 13 residues. CDR3 in DNA: TGCGCCAGCAGCCCATACCGACAGCGCGAGCAGTACTTC. This gives the protein CASSPYRQREQYF.

The chain is built from TRBV10-3 and TRBJ2-3; 13 bases match TRBD2. V was pared by 6 bases and J by 2 bases, with 8 bases of the junction left unmatched. The CDR3 has 17 amino acids. Germline V gives CDR1 ENHRY, CDR2 SYGVKD. The CDR3 DNA follows: TGTGCCATCAGAGATTATACTAGCGGGGGGGCCACAGATACGCAGTATTTT. Protein: CAIRDYTSGGATDTQYF.

The chain combines TRBV9 with TRBJ1-2, with D maybe TRBD1 (6 bases). Germline V CDR1 and CDR2: SGDLS, YYNGEE. V lost 2 bases and J 7 bases, leaving 15 bases between the germline ends. There are 14 residues in the CDR3. CDR3 nucleotides: TGTGCCAGCAGCGTCTCGGGGGGCGAGGGTGGCTACACCTTC. Its translation is CASSVSGGEGGYTF.

V usage is TRBV5-1 and J usage is TRBJ2-7; 10 nucleotides match TRBD2. J gave up 2 bases and V 3 bases, and 2 bases lay outside the gene matches. The germline V gene encodes CDR1 SGHRS and CDR2 YFSETQ. CDR3 size: 14 residues. CDR3 protein: CASSSTSGAYEQYF. The CDR3 DNA reads TGCGCCAGCAGCTCTACTAGCGGGGCCTACGAGCAGTACTTC.

This clone was picked up one time. The chain couples TRBV30 to TRBJ1-5; TRBD1 aligns across 7 bases. This CDR3 comprises 12 residues. Germline CDR1 is GTSNPN and CDR2 is SVGIG (reference sequence). The V and J ends lost 7 bases and 10 bases, in that order; junction bases with no gene match: 10. The CDR3 protein is CAFRGIIGPQHF. In nucleotides, the CDR3 is TGTGCCTTCAGGGGGATCATAGGCCCCCAGCATTTT.

This chain connects TRBV7-9 to TRBJ2-2; TRBD1 aligns across 7 bases. This CDR3 has 15 amino acids. V trimming: 1 base; J trimming: 2 bases; junction bases outside the gene matches: 1. CDR1 is SEHNR and CDR2 is FQNEAQ in the germline V gene (reference sequence). The CDR3 region has the DNA TGTGCCAGCAGCTTAGACAGGGGAAACACCGGGGAGCTGTTTTTT. Amino acids: CASSLDRGNTGELFF.

The chain is built from TRBV30 and TRBJ2-3, with D perhaps TRBD1 (6 bases). The germline CDR1 and CDR2 sequences are GTSNPN and SVGIG (reference sequence). This CDR3 region has 14 residues. V lost 3 bases, J lost 2 bases, and 12 bases lay in between. DNA for the CDR3: TGTGCCTGGAGCAAGGGGGACCTCACAGATACGCAGTATTTT. Protein: CAWSKGDLTDTQYF. Full variable domain (remainder filled in from reference TRBV30 and TRBJ2-3): SQTIHQWPATLVQPVGSPLSLECTVEGTSNPNLYWYRQAAGRGLQLLFYSVGIGQISSEVPQNLSASRPQDRQFILSSKKLLLSDSGFYLCAWSKGDLTDTQYFGPGTRLTVL.

The chain uses TRBV19 and TRBJ2-7; a possible D gene is TRBD1 (5 bases). The CDR3 is 12 residues long. Germline assignment: CDR1 LNHDA and CDR2 SQIVND (reference sequence). Trimming took off 5 bases at V and 4 bases at J, with 9 bases between the two ends. CDR3: CASSERGYEQYF. CDR3 nucleotide sequence: TGTGCCAGTAGTGAAAGGGGTTACGAGCAGTACTTC.

The V call is TRBV10-3, the J call TRBJ1-2; 9 bases line up with TRBD1. V was pared by 5 bases and J by 4 bases, with 5 bases of the junction left unmatched. The germline gives CDR1 ENHRY, CDR2 SYGVKD. The CDR3 has 14 residues. The CDR3 coding sequence is TGTGCCATCAGTCAGACAGGGGGATTCTATGGCTACACCTTC. Translating it yields CAISQTGGFYGYTF.